The entry below describes one TCR beta chain. CDR1 and CDR2 from the germline V gene are MDHEN and SYDVKM. Unmatched junction bases numbered 3, after V lost 7 bases and J lost 1 base. The CDR3 loop spans 13 amino acids. With 60 Vbeta and 13 Jbeta primers, the PCR was carried out. The protocol was immunoSEQ multiplex PCR, while the TCRdb copy is restricted to in-frame clones and leaves out a portion. The sample shows 100,000 to 120,000 clones, approximately 84% of them seen only once. The sample comes from a study of cytomegalovirus exposure and HLA in healthy donors. V and J are TRBV28 and TRBJ2-5, with 7 bases identical to TRBD1. Sequencing input: PBMCs. This clonotype was obtained from a man aged 35 to 55 in good health and CMV-seronegative. Here the CDR3 DNA reads TGTGCCAGCACCCGGGACAGCCAAGAGACCCAGTACTTC. This gives the protein CASTRDSQETQYF.